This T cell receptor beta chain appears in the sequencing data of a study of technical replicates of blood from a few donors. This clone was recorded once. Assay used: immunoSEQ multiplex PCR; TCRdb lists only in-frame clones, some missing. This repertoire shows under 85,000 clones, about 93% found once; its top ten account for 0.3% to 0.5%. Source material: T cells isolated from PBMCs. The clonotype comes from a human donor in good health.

The CDR3 sequence is CASSVYTSGYEQYF. CDR3 in DNA: TGTGCCAGCAGCGTTTATACTAGCGGATACGAGCAGTACTTC. V gene TRBV9 combines with J gene TRBJ2-7; 8 positions agree with TRBD2. This CDR3 comprises 14 residues. Germline values: CDR1 SGDLS, CDR2 YYNGEE. The ends lost 2 bases at V and 4 bases at J; junction bases unmatched: 5.